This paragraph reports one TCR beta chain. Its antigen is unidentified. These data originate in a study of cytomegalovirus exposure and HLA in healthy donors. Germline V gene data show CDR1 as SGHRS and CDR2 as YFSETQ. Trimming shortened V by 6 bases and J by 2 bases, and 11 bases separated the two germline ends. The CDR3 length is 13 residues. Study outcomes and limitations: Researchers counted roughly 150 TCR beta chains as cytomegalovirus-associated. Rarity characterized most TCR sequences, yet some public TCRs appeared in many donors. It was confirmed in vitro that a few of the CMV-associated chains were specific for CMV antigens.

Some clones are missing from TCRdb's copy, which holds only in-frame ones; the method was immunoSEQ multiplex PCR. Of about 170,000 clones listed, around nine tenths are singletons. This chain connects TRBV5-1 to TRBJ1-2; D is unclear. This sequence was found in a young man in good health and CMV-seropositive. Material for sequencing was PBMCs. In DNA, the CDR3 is TGCGCCAGCACCCCCTCGGAGAACTATGGCTACACCTTC. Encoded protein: CASTPSENYGYTF.